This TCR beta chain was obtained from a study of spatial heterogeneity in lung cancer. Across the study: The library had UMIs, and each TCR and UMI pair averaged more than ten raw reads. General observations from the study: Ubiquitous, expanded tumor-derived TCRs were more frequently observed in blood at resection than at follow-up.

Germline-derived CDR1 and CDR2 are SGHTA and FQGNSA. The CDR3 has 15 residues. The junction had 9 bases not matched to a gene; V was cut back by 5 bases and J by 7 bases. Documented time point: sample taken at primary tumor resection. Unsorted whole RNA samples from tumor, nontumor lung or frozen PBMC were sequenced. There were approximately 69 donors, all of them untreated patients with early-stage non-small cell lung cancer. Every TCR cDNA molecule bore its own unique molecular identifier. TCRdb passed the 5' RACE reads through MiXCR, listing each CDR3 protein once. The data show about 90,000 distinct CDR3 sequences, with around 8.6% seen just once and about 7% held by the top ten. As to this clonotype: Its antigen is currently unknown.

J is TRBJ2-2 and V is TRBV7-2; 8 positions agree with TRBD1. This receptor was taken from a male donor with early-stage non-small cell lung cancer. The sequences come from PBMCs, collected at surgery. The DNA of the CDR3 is TGTGCCAGCAGCCCTTCGACAGGGGTGGTCGGGGAGCTGTTTTTT. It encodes CASSPSTGVVGELFF.